This T cell receptor beta chain originates from a study of a mutant IDH1 vaccine in newly diagnosed glioma. Here immunoSEQ multiplex PCR was the method, and the copy in TCRdb shows in-frame clones only, minus some. In the table there are tens of thousands of clones, around 93% of which are singletons. Time point defined: baseline, week 1 (first vaccination visit). The treatment denotes: pre-vaccination baseline after standard-of-care therapy. The table lists this clone with a count of one. This CDR3 comprises 15 residues. Germline lookup yields CDR1 SGHTA and CDR2 FQGNSA. The germline V and J ends were trimmed by 5 bases and 3 bases, with 13 bases remaining between them.

The chain combines TRBV7-2 with TRBJ2-2, with D possibly TRBD1 on 6 matching bases. Sequencing used PBMCs, obtained from a glioma patient treated with radiotherapy, temozolomide or both. This clonotype was sampled from a man between 40 and 49 years old with glioma. CDR3 DNA: TGTGCCAGCAGCCCCGCCAGGGGCGACACCGGGGAGCTGTTTTTT. Translated, it gives CASSPARGDTGELFF.